This TCR beta chain comes out of a study of beta chain features in type 1 diabetes. Sequenced material consisted of expressed TCRB transcripts (all of the isolated RNA was reverse transcribed). Profiled with immunoSEQ multiplex PCR; TCRdb holds only in-frame clones, not every one. The sample lists some 200,000 clones; approximately 11% were seen once. The source of this sequence is a man in his late teens or twenties in good health. The sample taken for sequencing was central memory CD4+ T cells from blood.

CDR3 coding DNA: TGTGCCAGCAGCCCCCAACAGGGGGCTGGCTATGGCTACACCTTC. Residues: CASSPQQGAGYGYTF. The V and J genes are TRBV7-6 and TRBJ1-2; 9 bases map to TRBD1. The junction had 8 bases not matched to a gene; V was cut back by 5 bases and J by 4 bases. The CDR3 extends over 15 amino acids. Germline CDR1 and CDR2: SGHVS and FNYEAQ.